What follows describes a single TCR beta chain. Its target is unknown. Specified treatment: some 20 received Ad26.COV2.S at low or high dose, single or two shots; 5 received placebo; per-sample allocation not given. All samples were drawn on day 63, counting from the first vaccine or placebo injection. These data are taken from a study of Ad26.COV2.S vaccination and SARS-CoV-2 variants. Study as a whole: Within the COV1001 Ad26.COV2.S trial arm, the donor was enrolled.

Using immunoSEQ multiplex PCR, the repertoire was profiled, and TCRdb retains in-frame clones only, with some absent. The sample has approximately 350,000 clones, 83% seen once. Germline CDR1 reads MNHEY; CDR2 reads SVGEGT. Trimming cost V 6 bases and J 4 bases; bases outside gene matches: 5. This CDR3 spans 14 amino acids. Study-level findings and limits: Substantial breadth was reported for post-vaccination spike-specific CD8+ and CD4+ T cells. Ad26.COV2.S recipients had broader spike-specific TCRs (P = 0.0014).

The V call is TRBV6-2 or TRBV6-3, the J call TRBJ1-2, with 10 nucleotides matching TRBD1. Sample: peripheral blood, taken in a trial of Ad26.COV2.S vaccine versus placebo. The receptor comes from a person between 18 and 60 years old who received the Ad26.COV2.S COVID-19 vaccine or a placebo. CDR3 sequence (DNA): TGTGCCAGCAGCACCCGGGACAGGGGCTATGGCTACACCTTC. Translating it yields CASSTRDRGYGYTF.